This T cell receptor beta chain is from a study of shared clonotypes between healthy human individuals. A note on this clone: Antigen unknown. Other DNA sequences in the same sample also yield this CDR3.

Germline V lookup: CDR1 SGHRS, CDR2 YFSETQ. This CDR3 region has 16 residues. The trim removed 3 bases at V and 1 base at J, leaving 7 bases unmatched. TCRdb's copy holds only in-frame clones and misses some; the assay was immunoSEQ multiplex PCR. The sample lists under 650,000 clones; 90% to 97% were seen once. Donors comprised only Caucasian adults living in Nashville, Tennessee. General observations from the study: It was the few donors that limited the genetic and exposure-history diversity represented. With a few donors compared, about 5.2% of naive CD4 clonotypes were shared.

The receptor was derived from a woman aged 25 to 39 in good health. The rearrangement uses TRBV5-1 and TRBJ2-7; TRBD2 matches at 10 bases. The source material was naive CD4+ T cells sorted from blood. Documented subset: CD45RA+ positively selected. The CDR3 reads CASSSTGTSASYEQYF. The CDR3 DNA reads TGCGCCAGCAGCTCGACCGGGACTAGCGCTTCCTACGAGCAGTACTTC.